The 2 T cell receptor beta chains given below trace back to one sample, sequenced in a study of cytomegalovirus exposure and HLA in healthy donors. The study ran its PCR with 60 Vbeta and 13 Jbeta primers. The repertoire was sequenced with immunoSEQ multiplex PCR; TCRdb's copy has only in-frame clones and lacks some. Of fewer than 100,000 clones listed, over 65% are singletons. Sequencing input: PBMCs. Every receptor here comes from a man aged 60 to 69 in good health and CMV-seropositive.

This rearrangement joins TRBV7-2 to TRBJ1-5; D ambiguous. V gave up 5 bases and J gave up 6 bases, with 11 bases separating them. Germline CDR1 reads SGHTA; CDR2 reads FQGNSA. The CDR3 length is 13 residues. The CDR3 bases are TGTGCCAGCAGCACTCAATTGCTTCAGCCCCAGCATTTT. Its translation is CASSTQLLQPQHF. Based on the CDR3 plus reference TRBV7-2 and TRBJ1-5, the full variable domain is GAGVSQSPSNKVTEKGKDVELRCDPISGHTALYWYRQSLGQGLEFLIYFQGNSAPDKSGLPSDRFSAERTGGSVSTLTIQRTQQEDSAVYLCASSTQLLQPQHFGDGTRLSIL.

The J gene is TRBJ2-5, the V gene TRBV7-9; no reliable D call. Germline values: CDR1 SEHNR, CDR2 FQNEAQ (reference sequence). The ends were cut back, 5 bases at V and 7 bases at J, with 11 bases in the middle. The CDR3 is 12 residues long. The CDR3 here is CASSNLIGTQYF. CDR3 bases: TGTGCCAGCAGCAACCTAATCGGGACCCAGTACTTC.